These 2 T cell receptor beta chains share one sample of origin, sequenced in a study of radiation and T cells in renal cell carcinoma. Method: immunoSEQ multiplex PCR; TCRdb's copy keeps in-frame clones and lacks some. The sample consists of tens of thousands of clones, about 86% of them appearing once. The time point: blood 2 weeks post-SBRT. Sample treatment: 15 Gy SBRT to primary tumor, nephrectomy 4 weeks later. Sequencing was performed on blood, taken from a patient whose treatment included radiotherapy and nephrectomy. These receptors were taken from a woman aged 45-59 years with renal cell carcinoma.

The rearrangement links TRBV11-2 to TRBJ2-1; possibly TRBD2 for D (5 bases). Germline CDR1 is SGHAT and CDR2 is FQNNGV. Deletions cut 3 bases from V and 8 bases from J, with 5 bases between. The CDR3 contains 11 residues. CDR3 DNA: TGTGCCAGCAGCTTCGGGGATGAGCAGTTCTTC. Translation gives CASSFGDEQFF. The whole variable domain, remainder taken from reference TRBV11-2 and TRBJ2-1, is EAGVAQSPRYKIIEKRQSVAFWCNPISGHATLYWYQQILGQGPKLLIQFQNNGVVDDSQLPKDRFSAERLKGVDSTLKIQPAKLEDSAVYLCASSFGDEQFFGPGTRLTVL.

Regarding this clone: Other DNA variants within this sample encode the same CDR3. The CDR3 loop reads CASSYGREGTEAFF. CDR3 DNA: TGTGCCAGCAGTTACGGTCGGGAGGGGACTGAAGCTTTCTTT. The chain has TRBV6-5 and TRBJ1-1, with TRBD1 as a possible D gene (5 bases). Trimming stripped 2 bases from V and 5 bases from J, with 12 bases between. Germline lookup yields CDR1 MNHEY and CDR2 SVGAGI. This CDR3 region has 14 residues.